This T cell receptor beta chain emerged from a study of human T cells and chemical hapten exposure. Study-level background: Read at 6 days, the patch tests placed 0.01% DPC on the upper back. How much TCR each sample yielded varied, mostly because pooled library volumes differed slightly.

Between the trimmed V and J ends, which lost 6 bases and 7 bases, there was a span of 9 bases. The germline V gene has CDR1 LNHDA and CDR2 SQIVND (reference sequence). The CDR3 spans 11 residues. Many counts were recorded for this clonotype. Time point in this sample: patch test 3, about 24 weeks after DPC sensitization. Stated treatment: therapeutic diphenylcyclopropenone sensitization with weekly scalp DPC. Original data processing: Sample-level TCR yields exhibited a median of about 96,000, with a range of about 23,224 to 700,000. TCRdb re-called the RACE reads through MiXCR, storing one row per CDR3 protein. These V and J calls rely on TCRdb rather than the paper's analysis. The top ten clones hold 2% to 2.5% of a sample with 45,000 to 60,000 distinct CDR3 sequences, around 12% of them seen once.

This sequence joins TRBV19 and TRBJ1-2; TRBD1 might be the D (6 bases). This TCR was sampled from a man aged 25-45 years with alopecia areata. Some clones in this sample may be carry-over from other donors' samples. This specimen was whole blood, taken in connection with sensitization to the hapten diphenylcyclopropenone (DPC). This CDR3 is CASSPRGGYTF. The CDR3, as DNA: TGTGCCAGTAGCCCCAGGGGTGGCTACACCTTC.